This TCR beta chain is from a study of blood T cell repertoires in COVID-19. Study-level background: The analysed material was cDNA or gDNA that came from T cells, B-cell-depleted T cells, or PBMCs.

The CDR3 extends over 17 amino acids. V shed 6 bases and J 0 bases; nucleotides not matched to a gene: 11. CDR1 is LNHDA, CDR2 SQIVND, per germline (reference sequence). In the source study's methods: Reference gene primer amplification gave nucleated cell count estimates. Data came from immunoSEQ multiplex PCR; TCRdb stores just in-frame clones and leaves some out. V and J calls and clone size follow that table, whereas D and trimming were derived from the DNA. The table lists around 150,000 clones, over 65% of them singletons. This TCR derives from a man in his sixties with acute or convalescent COVID-19. Sequencing was carried out using peripheral blood. The chain uses TRBV19 and TRBJ2-5, with 9 bases aligning to TRBD1. CDR3 bases: TGTGCCAGTAGCCGATATCAACAGGGGGCAAACCAAGAGACCCAGTACTTC. Encoded protein: CASSRYQQGANQETQYF.